The entry below describes one TCR beta chain. The target of this receptor is not known. Base qualities are not recorded, but no much larger clone differs from it by a single base. This specimen comes from a study of OX40 agonist ivuxolimab in advanced cancers. Broadly, across the study: Ivuxolimab was a fully human IgG2 agonistic monoclonal antibody targeting the costimulatory receptor OX40 (CD134). The purpose of peripheral TCRbeta sequencing was to test whether ivuxolimab changed TCR sequence diversity and led to clonal T-cell expansion. Intravenous ivuxolimab was administered to patients every 2 weeks at six dose levels: 0.01, 0.1, 0.3, 1.5, 3 and 10 mg/kg. The paper covers the monotherapy dose-escalation part of the phase I ivuxolimab trial, which included N of about 50 patients. In the dose-escalation cohort, 75% to 90% of patients were male, and the mean age was 60 years with a range of roughly 23 to 79. Prior anti-PD-1, anti-PD-L1 or anti-CTLA-4 therapy was permitted, and checkpoint inhibitors had been received by more than 35% of dose-escalation patients. Partial responses occurred in three dose-escalation patients: two with cutaneous melanoma and one with hepatocellular carcinoma. Of the approximately 50 dose-escalation patients, hepatocellular carcinoma was present in approximately 20, melanoma in approximately 15, renal cell carcinoma in 9 and head and neck cancer in 9. Study-wide findings and limitations: After ivuxolimab, expanded clones were on average more numerous among CD8+ T cells than among CD4+ T cells. In the 0.1-3.0 mg/kg groups, partial responders had among the lowest normalized peripheral clonal expansion, particularly in CD8+ T cells. At doses from 0.1 to 3.0 mg/kg, clonal expansion was seen in both CD4+ and CD8+ blood T cells between baseline and week 6. Low levels of normalized T-cell clonal expansion were also seen in some patients who did not respond. The antigen specificity of the peripheral T cells that underwent clonal expansion was not determined.

To sequence the TCRbeta CDR3 region, genomic DNA was isolated from the sorted cells. The immunoSEQ Assay was used to sequence the TCRbeta CDR3 regions. Drawn from immuneACCESS, this table holds only the in-frame rearrangements with V and J called that TCRdb kept. Clones are partly lost; checked studies trace under half to an unresolved V gene and leave the rest unexplained. The sample has about 55,000 clones on record, 85% to 90% of them singletons. Together, the top ten hold 6.9% of the sample. The trial excluded patients who had a history of autoimmune disease or who were on systemic immunosuppression. Peripheral blood for TCR sequencing was collected from all dose cohorts at baseline, on cycle 4 day 1, and on cycle 7 day 1. Samples came from an open-label, multicenter, first-in-human phase I dose-escalation trial of ivuxolimab. Adults with locally advanced or metastatic melanoma, renal cell, hepatocellular, or head and neck squamous cell carcinoma were enrolled in the trial. Before TCR sequencing, CD4+ T cells and CD8+ T cells from peripheral blood were sorted into separate populations.

Taken from cysteine to phenylalanine, the CDR3 has 14 residues. Left in the record is the CDR3 DNA by itself, 42 bases read in frame from the first base. V drops 5 bases and J drops 6 bases, leaving 17 bases in between. From the germline V gene (reference sequence), CDR1 is LNHDA and CDR2 is SQIVND. This specimen consisted of CD4+ or CD8+ T cells sorted from blood, obtained in a trial of the OX40 agonist ivuxolimab. The receptor chain draws on TRBV19 and TRBJ2-7; TRBD1 is a possible D gene, resting on 6 matching bases. This TCR was sampled from an adult with an advanced solid tumor such as melanoma, head and neck, liver or kidney cancer. The CDR3 amino acid sequence is: CASSATGKAGEQYF. The nucleotides read TGTGCCAGTAGTGCCACAGGGAAGGCGGGCGAGCAGTACTTC.